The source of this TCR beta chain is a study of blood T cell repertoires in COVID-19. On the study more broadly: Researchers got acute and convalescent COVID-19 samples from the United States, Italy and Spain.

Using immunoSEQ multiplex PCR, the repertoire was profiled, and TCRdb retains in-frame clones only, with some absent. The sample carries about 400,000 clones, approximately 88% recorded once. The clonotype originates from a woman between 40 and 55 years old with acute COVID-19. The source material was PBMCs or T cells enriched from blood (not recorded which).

The CDR3 bases are TGTGCCAGCAGACATGGACAGAAAGAGACCCAGTACTTC. Translation: CASRHGQKETQYF. The V and J genes are TRBV6-5 and TRBJ2-5; a possible D gene is TRBD1 (6 bases). This CDR3 is 13 amino acids long. The V end was cut by 6 bases, the J end by 3 bases, with 11 bases between. Germline V gene lookup returns CDR1 MNHEY and CDR2 SVGAGI.